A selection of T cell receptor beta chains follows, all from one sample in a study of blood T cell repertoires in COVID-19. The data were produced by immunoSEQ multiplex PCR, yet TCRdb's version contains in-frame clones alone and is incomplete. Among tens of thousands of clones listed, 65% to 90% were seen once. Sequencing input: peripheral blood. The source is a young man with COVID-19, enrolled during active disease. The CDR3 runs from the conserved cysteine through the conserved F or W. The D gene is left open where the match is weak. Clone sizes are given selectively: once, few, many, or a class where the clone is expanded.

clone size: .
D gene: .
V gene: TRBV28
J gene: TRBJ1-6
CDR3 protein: CASTKDRNNSPLHF
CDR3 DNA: TGTGCCAGCACTAAGGACAGAAACAATTCACCCCTCCACTTT

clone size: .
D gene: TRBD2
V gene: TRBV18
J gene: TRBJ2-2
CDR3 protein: CASSPPGRENTGELFF
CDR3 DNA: TGTGCCAGCTCACCACCGGGGAGGGAAAACACCGGGGAGCTGTTTTTT

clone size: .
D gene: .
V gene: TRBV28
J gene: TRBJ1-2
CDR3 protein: CASGAFDQGGYTF
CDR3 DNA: TGTGCCAGCGGGGCCTTCGACCAGGGTGGCTACACCTTC

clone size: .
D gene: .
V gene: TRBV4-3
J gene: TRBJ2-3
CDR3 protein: CASSQGAGPADTQYF
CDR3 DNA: TGCGCCAGCAGCCAAGGGGCGGGACCGGCAGATACGCAGTATTTT

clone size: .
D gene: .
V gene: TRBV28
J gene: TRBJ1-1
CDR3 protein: CATDRGNTEAFF
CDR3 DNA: TGTGCCACCGATCGAGGGAACACTGAAGCTTTCTTT

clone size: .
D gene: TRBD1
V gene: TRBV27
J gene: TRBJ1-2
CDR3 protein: CASSSPGGSVYGYTF
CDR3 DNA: TGTGCCAGCAGCTCTCCAGGGGGGTCGGTCTATGGCTACACCTTC

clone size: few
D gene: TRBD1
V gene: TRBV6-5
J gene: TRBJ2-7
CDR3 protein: CASTFGQVPSYEQYF
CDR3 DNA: TGTGCCAGTACATTTGGACAGGTACCCTCCTACGAGCAGTACTTC

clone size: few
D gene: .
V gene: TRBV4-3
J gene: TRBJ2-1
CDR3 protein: CASSLTRTYNEQFF
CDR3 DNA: TGCGCCAGCAGCCTGACTAGAACCTACAATGAGCAGTTCTTC

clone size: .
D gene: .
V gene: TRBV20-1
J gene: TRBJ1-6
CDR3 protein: CSASDGRDSPLHF
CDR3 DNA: TGCAGTGCTAGTGACGGGAGAGATTCACCCCTCCACTTT

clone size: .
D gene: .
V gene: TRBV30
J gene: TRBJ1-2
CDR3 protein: CAWSEEEFSYGYTF
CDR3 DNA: TGTGCCTGGTCCGAAGAGGAGTTTAGCTATGGCTACACCTTC

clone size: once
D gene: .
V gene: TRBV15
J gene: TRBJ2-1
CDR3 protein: CATSRGVGQGIDEQFF
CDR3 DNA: TGTGCCACCAGCAGAGGGGTTGGGCAGGGGATTGACGAGCAGTTCTTC

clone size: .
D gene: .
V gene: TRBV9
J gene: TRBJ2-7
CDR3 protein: CASSPPSSYEQYF
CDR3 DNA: TGTGCCAGCAGCCCCCCGAGCTCCTACGAGCAGTACTTC

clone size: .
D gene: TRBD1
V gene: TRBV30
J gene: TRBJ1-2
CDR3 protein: CAWGKGAGGYTF
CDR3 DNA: TGTGCCTGGGGGAAGGGGGCAGGTGGCTACACCTTC

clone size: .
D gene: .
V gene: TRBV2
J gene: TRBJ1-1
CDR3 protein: CASSGWTGVDTEAFF
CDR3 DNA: TGTGCCAGCAGTGGTTGGACGGGAGTAGACACTGAAGCTTTCTTT

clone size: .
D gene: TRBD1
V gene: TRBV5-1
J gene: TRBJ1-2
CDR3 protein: CASSPGTAYGYTF
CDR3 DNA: TGCGCCAGCAGCCCAGGGACAGCCTATGGCTACACCTTC

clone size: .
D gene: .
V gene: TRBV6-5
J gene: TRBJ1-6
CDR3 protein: CASTPAGSYNSPLHF
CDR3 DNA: TGTGCCAGCACCCCCGCAGGCTCCTATAATTCACCCCTCCACTTT

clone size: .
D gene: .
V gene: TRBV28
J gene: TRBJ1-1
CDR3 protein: CASSSVNTEAFF
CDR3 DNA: TGTGCCAGCAGTTCCGTGAACACTGAAGCTTTCTTT

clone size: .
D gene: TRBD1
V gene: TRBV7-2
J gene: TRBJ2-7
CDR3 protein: CASSLTGAYEQYF
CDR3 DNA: TGTGCCAGCAGCTTAACAGGGGCCTACGAGCAGTACTTC

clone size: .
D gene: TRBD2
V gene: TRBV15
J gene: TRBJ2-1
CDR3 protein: CATSLKREGYNEQFF
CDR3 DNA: TGTGCCACCAGCCTAAAGCGGGAAGGGTACAATGAGCAGTTCTTC

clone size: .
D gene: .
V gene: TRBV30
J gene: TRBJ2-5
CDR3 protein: CAWTTSEETQYF
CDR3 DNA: TGTGCCTGGACCACCAGCGAAGAGACCCAGTACTTC

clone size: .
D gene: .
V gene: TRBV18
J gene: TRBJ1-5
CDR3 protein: CASSPSETYIPYSNQPQHF
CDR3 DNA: TGTGCCAGCTCACCAAGCGAGACCTACATACCATATAGCAATCAGCCCCAGCATTTT

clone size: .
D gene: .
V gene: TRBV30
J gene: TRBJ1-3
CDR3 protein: CAWSGRRSGNTIYF
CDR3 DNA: TGTGCCTGGAGTGGGCGGAGGTCTGGAAACACCATATATTTT

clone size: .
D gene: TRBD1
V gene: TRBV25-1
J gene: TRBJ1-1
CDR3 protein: CASSEVRDRGRTEAFF
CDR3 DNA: TGTGCCAGCAGTGAAGTAAGGGACAGGGGCAGGACTGAAGCTTTCTTT